This TCR beta chain was captured by sequencing in a study of blood T cell repertoires in COVID-19. Overall study: The origin of the acute and convalescent COVID-19 samples was the United States, Italy and Spain. Sources were T cells, B-cell-depleted T cells, or PBMCs; the material itself was cDNA or gDNA.

The authors' processing: The authors estimated nucleated cell counts from reference gene primer amplification. The protocol was immunoSEQ multiplex PCR, while the TCRdb copy is restricted to in-frame clones and leaves out a portion. The DNA gave D and trimming, while V, J and clone size come from that table. The sample contains about 220,000 clones, approximately 84% of which appear only once. Trimming cost V 3 bases and J 5 bases; bases outside gene matches: 7. The length of the CDR3 is 15 residues. Germline V lookup: CDR1 LGHDT, CDR2 YNNKEL (reference sequence). The TCR originated in a woman in her 30s who had recovered from COVID-19. The sequenced sample consisted of peripheral blood. The chain recombines TRBV3-1 (or the pseudogene TRBV3-2) with TRBJ2-1; 7 bases line up with TRBD2. CDR3 sequence reads: CASSQDWTSHNEQFF. The CDR3, as DNA: TGTGCCAGCAGCCAGGACTGGACTAGTCACAATGAGCAGTTCTTC.